The present entry profiles one T cell receptor beta chain with its context. The antigen is unknown. CDR3 length: 17 amino acids. Between the trimmed V and J ends, which lost 3 bases and 3 bases, there was a span of 15 bases. Germline loops: CDR1 SGHTA, CDR2 FQGNSA. The data are from a study of T cell repertoires in cytomegalovirus infection. In the study overall: CMV epitopes, recently identified HLA-C-restricted and well-studied HLA-B-restricted, were used. Both CMV infection and a matching HLA type were indicated by public TCR beta signatures. Study outcomes and limitations: The cumulative frequency of public TCR beta families identified carriers of CMV plus the relevant HLA.

TCRdb processed the reads anew with MiXCR; each CDR3 protein has one entry. This sample has approximately 81,000 distinct CDR3 sequences, with approximately 24% found just once. The chain uses TRBV7-2 and TRBJ1-6; possibly TRBD1 for D (5 bases). The sequencing here drew on CD8+ T cells from cultured PBMCs, taken from culture after CMV antigen stimulation. The TCR originated in a human donor in good health (CMV status not recorded). Some clones in this sample may be carry-over from other donors' samples. CDR3 protein: CASSFGAVLRYNSPLHF. The CDR3 DNA follows: TGTGCCAGCAGCTTCGGGGCAGTCCTCCGCTATAATTCACCCCTCCACTTT.